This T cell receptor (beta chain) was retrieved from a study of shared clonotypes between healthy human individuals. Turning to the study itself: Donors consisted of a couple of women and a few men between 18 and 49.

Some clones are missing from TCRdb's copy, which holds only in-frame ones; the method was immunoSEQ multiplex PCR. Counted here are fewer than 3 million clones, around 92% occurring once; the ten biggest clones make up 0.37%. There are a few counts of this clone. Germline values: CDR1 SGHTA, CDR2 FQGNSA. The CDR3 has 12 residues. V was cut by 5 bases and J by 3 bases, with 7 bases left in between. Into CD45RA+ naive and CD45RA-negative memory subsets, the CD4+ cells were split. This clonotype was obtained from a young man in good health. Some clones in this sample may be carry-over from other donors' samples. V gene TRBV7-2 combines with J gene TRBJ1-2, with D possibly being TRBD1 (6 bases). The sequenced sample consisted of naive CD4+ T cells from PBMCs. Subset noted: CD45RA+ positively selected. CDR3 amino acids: CASSPGDYGYTF. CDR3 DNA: TGTGCCAGCAGCCCAGGGGACTATGGCTACACCTTC.